These 2 T cell receptor beta chains were sequenced from one sample in a study of blood T cells in healthy people across ages. Primers used in a second PCR of about 7 to 12 cycles were a sample-barcoded 5' primer and a J-beta primer mix. One entry per CDR3 protein results from TCRdb running MiXCR on the 5' RACE reads. The sample has under 800,000 distinct CDR3 sequences, around 46% seen once. Sample: blood. The origin of the receptors is a woman aged 60 to 75 in good health.

The chain combines TRBV20-1 with TRBJ1-2, with 8 nucleotides matching TRBD1. The CDR3 extends over 14 amino acids. The junction had 5 bases not matched to a gene; V was cut back by 1 base and J by 4 bases. Per germline, CDR1 DFQATT and CDR2 SNEGSKA (reference sequence). The CDR3 nucleotides are TGCAGTGCTAGAGGGACAGGGTTTAGCTATGGCTACACCTTC. Translated, it gives CSARGTGFSYGYTF.

The sample holds a few counts of this clonotype. The J gene is TRBJ2-5, the V gene TRBV20-1; 7 bases align to TRBD1. The germline V gene has CDR1 DFQATT and CDR2 SNEGSKA (reference sequence). The CDR3 loop spans 12 amino acids. Losses at the gene ends were 5 bases for V and 3 bases for J; bases not matched to a gene: 3. The CDR3 region has the DNA TGCAGTGCTGGGGACAGAAAAGAGACCCAGTACTTC. Encoded protein: CSAGDRKETQYF.